What follows are 5 T cell receptor beta chains derived from one specimen sequenced in a study of response to subunit inactivated influenza vaccine. TCRdb called the RT-PCR reads again in MiXCR, with one record for every CDR3 protein. The data contain under 800,000 distinct CDR3 sequences, about 14% of them seen just once; the ten biggest clones take up 6% to 7%. This specimen consisted of PBMCs from blood, obtained less than 15 days before vaccination. These receptors all stem from a man aged 45-65 years who received an inactivated influenza vaccine.

J is TRBJ1-1 and V is TRBV27, with 7 bases identical to TRBD1. J lost 5 bases, V lost 4 bases, and 10 bases had no gene match. This CDR3 has 15 residues. CDR1 and CDR2 from the germline V gene are MNHEY and SMNVEV (reference sequence). The CDR3 region is CASSYRTGAMTEAFF. The CDR3 DNA reads as TGTGCCAGCAGTTACCGAACAGGGGCGATGACTGAAGCTTTCTTT.

The CDR3 sequence: CASCEGGSLETQYF. The CDR3 DNA follows: TGTGCCAGCTGCGAAGGGGGCTCGTTAGAGACCCAGTACTTC. The chain links TRBV28 to TRBJ2-5; 7 positions match TRBD1. This CDR3 region has 14 residues. Germline loops: CDR1 MDHEN, CDR2 SYDVKM. The V and J ends lost 8 bases and 4 bases, in that order; junction bases with no gene match: 10. The full variable domain, in which reference TRBV28 and TRBJ2-5 provide the parts outside the CDR3, is DVKVTQSSRYLVKRTGEKVFLECVQDMDHENMFWYRQDPGLGLRLIYFSYDVKMKEKGDIPEGYSVSREKKERFSLILESASTNQTSMYLCASCEGGSLETQYFGPGTRLLVL.

This clonotype was observed a few times. This chain connects TRBV10-3 to TRBJ2-2; D unresolved. The CDR3 has 16 residues. Germline V gives CDR1 ENHRY, CDR2 SYGVKD. The V and J ends lost 0 bases and 1 base respectively, with 9 bases between them. The CDR3 protein is CAISESLRVNTGELFF. Written as DNA, the CDR3 is TGTGCCATCAGTGAGTCATTAAGGGTGAACACCGGGGAGCTGTTTTTT.

The chain has TRBV4-2 and TRBJ2-7; 7 positions agree with TRBD2. This CDR3 region has 15 residues. Germline trimming cut 0 bases from V and 2 bases from J; bases unmatched to any gene: 4. Germline loops: CDR1 LGHNA, CDR2 YNFKEQ. DNA for the CDR3: TGTGCCAGCAGCCAAGAGGGGGGGGGTCCCTACGAGCAGTACTTC. Protein sequence: CASSQEGGGPYEQYF.

This clonotype was found many times. The genes are TRBV12-3 or TRBV12-4 and TRBJ2-5, with 12 bases lining up with TRBD2. After removal of 5 bases from V and 3 bases from J, the junction contained 7 bases not matched to a gene. The CDR3 extends over 16 amino acids. Written as DNA, the CDR3 is TGTGCCAGCAGTGGGCTAGCGGGGGGGCCGAAAGAGACCCAGTACTTC. Its translation is CASSGLAGGPKETQYF.